A selection of T cell receptor beta chains follows, all from one sample in a study of graft-versus-host responses after intestinal transplantation. Method: immunoSEQ multiplex PCR; TCRdb's copy keeps in-frame clones and lacks some. The top ten hold over 0.4% of the sample, which has about 94,000 clones, roughly nine tenths seen once. These receptors have no identified antigens. This sample comprised unstimulated CD8+ T cells sorted from spleen or lymph node cells, obtained before intestinal transplant. The receptors stem from a human donor who received an intestinal transplant. Both conserved end residues are part of each CDR3. Each record gives: J gene, clone size, D gene, V gene, CDR3 DNA, CDR3 protein. The D gene is left open where the match is weak. Rows may omit the clone size; those that give it use once, few, many or a size class.

J gene: TRBJ2-7; clone size: once; D gene: NA; V gene: TRBV6-1; CDR3 DNA: TGTGCCAGCAGTGGGACAGCGACCTACGAGCAGTACTTC; CDR3 protein: CASSGTATYEQYF
J gene: TRBJ2-7; clone size: NA; D gene: TRBD1; V gene: TRBV19; CDR3 DNA: TGTGCCAGTAGTATTCCTGACAGGGACAACGAGCAGTACTTC; CDR3 protein: CASSIPDRDNEQYF
J gene: TRBJ1-1; clone size: NA; D gene: NA; V gene: TRBV29-1; CDR3 DNA: TGCAGCGTCGACGCAGGGAAAGCTTTCTTT; CDR3 protein: CSVDAGKAFF
J gene: TRBJ2-1; clone size: NA; D gene: NA; V gene: TRBV4-1; CDR3 DNA: TGCGCCAGCAGCCAAGATCGGCTAGCGAGGTACAATGAGCAGTTCTTC; CDR3 protein: CASSQDRLARYNEQFF
J gene: TRBJ1-2; clone size: medium-sized; D gene: NA; V gene: TRBV7-9; CDR3 DNA: TGTGCCAGCACCACTAGCACCAACAGTGACTATGGCTACACCTTC; CDR3 protein: CASTTSTNSDYGYTF
J gene: TRBJ1-6; clone size: once; D gene: TRBD1; V gene: TRBV27; CDR3 DNA: TGTGCCAGCAGTTTATCGACAGGGGGCTCACCCCTCCACTTT; CDR3 protein: CASSLSTGGSPLHF
J gene: TRBJ1-5; clone size: NA; D gene: NA; V gene: TRBV6-1; CDR3 DNA: TGTGCCAGCAGTGAATGGTTGGCACAGGCAAATCAGCCCCAGCATTTT; CDR3 protein: CASSEWLAQANQPQHF
J gene: TRBJ2-3; clone size: NA; D gene: TRBD2; V gene: TRBV19; CDR3 DNA: TGTGCCAGTAGTAAACTAGCGGGGGGCGGGGATACGCAGTATTTT; CDR3 protein: CASSKLAGGGDTQYF
J gene: TRBJ2-1; clone size: NA; D gene: TRBD2; V gene: TRBV2; CDR3 DNA: TGTGCCAGCAGTGTTAGCGGGGAATTGGGGAATGAGCAGTTCTTC; CDR3 protein: CASSVSGELGNEQFF
J gene: TRBJ2-1; clone size: NA; D gene: NA; V gene: TRBV19; CDR3 DNA: TGTGCCAACAGGTCAAAGCAGCCTTCCCATGACAGTTCCTACAATGAGCAGTTCTTC; CDR3 protein: CANRSKQPSHDSSYNEQFF
J gene: TRBJ2-7; clone size: NA; D gene: NA; V gene: TRBV7-9; CDR3 DNA: TGTGCCAGCAGTCCCGGTGCCTCCTACGAGCAGTACTTC; CDR3 protein: CASSPGASYEQYF
J gene: TRBJ2-3; clone size: NA; D gene: NA; V gene: TRBV2; CDR3 DNA: TGTGCCAGCAGCCATCGGGGTGGCGGACCCACAGATACGCAGTATTTT; CDR3 protein: CASSHRGGGPTDTQYF
J gene: TRBJ2-5; clone size: NA; D gene: NA; V gene: TRBV5-1; CDR3 DNA: TGCGCCAGCAGCTTGGAACCCCACGAGCCCCAGTACTTC; CDR3 protein: CASSLEPHEPQYF
J gene: TRBJ2-7; clone size: NA; D gene: TRBD1; V gene: TRBV5-6; CDR3 DNA: TGTGCCAGCAGTTTGGGACAGACGAACTACGAGCAGTACTTC; CDR3 protein: CASSLGQTNYEQYF
J gene: TRBJ2-4; clone size: NA; D gene: TRBD2; V gene: TRBV5-6; CDR3 DNA: TGTGCCAGCAGCCTTGGAGCGGCGGGAGGCATTCAGTACTTC; CDR3 protein: CASSLGAAGGIQYF
J gene: TRBJ2-7; clone size: NA; D gene: TRBD2; V gene: TRBV5-1; CDR3 DNA: TGCGCCAGCACCTCCTTCGGGGCGACTAGCGGGCCCCGATCCTACGAGCAGTACTTC; CDR3 protein: CASTSFGATSGPRSYEQYF
J gene: TRBJ1-1; clone size: NA; D gene: NA; V gene: TRBV6-6; CDR3 DNA: TGTGCCAGCAGCCGGGGGTGGGGGGACACTGAAGCTTTCTTT; CDR3 protein: CASSRGWGDTEAFF
J gene: TRBJ2-7; clone size: NA; D gene: TRBD1; V gene: TRBV5-6; CDR3 DNA: TGTGCCAGCAGCTTCGCCGGGACAGGGTCAAACGAGCAGTACTTC; CDR3 protein: CASSFAGTGSNEQYF